This T cell receptor (beta chain) was recorded in a study of glioma-infiltrating T cells after dendritic cell vaccination. Whole-study context: Dendritic cell vaccination trial patients had either newly diagnosed or recurrent glioblastoma. Autologous tumor lysate was loaded overnight onto monocyte-derived dendritic cells grown seven days with IL-4 and GM-CSF.

Germline V CDR1 and CDR2: SGHDN, FVKESK. The V gene end was trimmed by 6 bases and the J gene end by 2 bases; junction bases not matched to a gene: 7. CDR3 size: 15 residues. Generated by immunoSEQ multiplex PCR, the TCRdb table keeps only in-frame clones and is missing some. Of 70,000 to 95,000 clones listed, around 86% are singletons. Time point denoted: after dendritic cell vaccination, including at tumor progression/relapse. The TCR sequence derives from a human donor with glioblastoma. The chain is built from TRBV14 and TRBJ1-5, with 7 bases identical to TRBD1. The sequenced sample was blood, obtained after dendritic cell vaccination. The DNA for the CDR3 is TGTGCCAGCAGTCCAAGGGGGCCACGCAATCAGCCCCAGCATTTT. The encoded protein is CASSPRGPRNQPQHF. Based on the CDR3 plus reference TRBV14 and TRBJ1-5, the full variable domain is EAGVTQFPSHSVIEKGQTVTLRCDPISGHDNLYWYRRVMGKEIKFLLHFVKESKQDESGMPNNRFLAERTGGTYSTLKVQPAELEDSGVYFCASSPRGPRNQPQHFGDGTRLSIL.